A selection of T cell receptor beta chains follows, all from one sample in a study of cytomegalovirus exposure and HLA in healthy donors. Assay used: immunoSEQ multiplex PCR; TCRdb lists only in-frame clones, some missing. The sample shows 200,000 to 250,000 clones, roughly 87% of them seen only once. The specimen was PBMCs. Receptors originate from a woman in her late teens or twenties in good health and CMV-seropositive. CDR3s include the opening cysteine and the closing phenylalanine or tryptophan. A D gene is named only where the DNA matches it firmly. Clone sizes are given selectively: once, few, many, or a class where the clone is expanded.

>NA|TRBJ1-1|NA|TRBV29-1
CSVEGDTPEAFF
TGCAGCGTTGAAGGGGACACACCTGAAGCTTTCTTT
>NA|TRBJ2-7|TRBD2|TRBV7-2
CASSRGWGREDEQYF
TGTGCCAGCAGTCGCGGGTGGGGGCGGGAGGACGAGCAGTACTTC
>NA|TRBJ1-3|NA|TRBV28
CASSSGLSSGNTIYF
TGTGCCAGCAGTTCGGGACTTTCCTCTGGAAACACCATATATTTT
>NA|TRBJ1-2|TRBD1|TRBV5-5
CASSTTTGDYGYTF
TGTGCCAGCAGCACCACAACAGGGGACTATGGCTACACCTTC
>NA|TRBJ2-1|NA|TRBV5-1
CASSITPSSYNEQFF
TGCGCCAGCAGCATCACTCCAAGCTCCTACAATGAGCAGTTCTTC
>NA|TRBJ1-1|NA|TRBV15
CATSSRSGAVNTEAFF
TGTGCCACCAGCAGTCGCTCTGGGGCGGTGAACACTGAAGCTTTCTTT
>NA|TRBJ2-7|NA|TRBV7-2
CASSLGSYDYEQYF
TGTGCCAGCAGCTTAGGCAGTTATGACTACGAGCAGTACTTC
>NA|TRBJ1-1|NA|TRBV28
CASSLPGVGEAFF
TGTGCCAGCAGTTTACCCGGGGTGGGGGAAGCTTTCTTT
>NA|TRBJ2-1|NA|TRBV12-5
CASGLGLKEGEQFF
TGTGCTAGTGGTTTGGGACTGAAGGAGGGTGAGCAGTTCTTC
>NA|TRBJ2-2|NA|TRBV28
CASSLNGGTNTGELFF
TGTGCCAGCAGTTTAAACGGCGGGACGAACACCGGGGAGCTGTTTTTT
>NA|TRBJ1-2|NA|TRBV9
CASSVEEQAYGYTF
TGTGCCAGCAGCGTAGAGGAACAGGCCTATGGCTACACCTTC
>NA|TRBJ1-1|TRBD1|TRBV10-3
CATGQGGTEAFF
TGTGCCACGGGACAGGGGGGAACTGAAGCTTTCTTT
>NA|TRBJ2-7|NA|TRBV27
CASSLSWAGLMYEQYF
TGTGCCAGCAGTTTATCGTGGGCAGGGTTAATGTACGAGCAGTACTTC
>NA|TRBJ2-6|TRBD1|TRBV5-1
CASSWLGDRALSGANVLTF
TGCGCCAGCAGCTGGCTCGGGGACAGGGCCCTCTCTGGGGCCAACGTCCTGACTTTC
>NA|TRBJ1-1|TRBD1|TRBV10-2
CASNPTGSSTEAFF
TGCGCCAGCAACCCGACAGGGTCGAGCACTGAAGCTTTCTTT
>NA|TRBJ1-2|NA|TRBV5-4
CASSLGRGDYGYTF
TGTGCCAGCAGCTTAGGCAGGGGAGACTATGGCTACACCTTC
>NA|TRBJ2-7|NA|TRBV7-2
CASSLIHLRGGEWVYEQYF
TGTGCCAGCAGCTTAATTCATTTGAGAGGGGGGGAGTGGGTCTACGAGCAGTACTTC
>NA|TRBJ1-5|TRBD1|TRBV19
CASSMDRSTEQPQHF
TGTGCCAGTAGTATGGACAGGTCAACAGAGCAGCCCCAGCATTTT
>few|TRBJ2-3|TRBD2|TRBV4-2
CASSQDRTSGGRDTQYF
TGTGCCAGCAGCCAAGACCGGACTAGCGGGGGGCGAGATACGCAGTATTTT
>NA|TRBJ1-2|TRBD1|TRBV5-1
CASNTGGADGYTF
TGCGCCAGCAATACAGGGGGCGCGGATGGCTACACCTTC
>NA|TRBJ1-2|NA|TRBV5-4
CASSLFRAAPRDGYTF
TGTGCCAGCAGCTTGTTTCGGGCCGCCCCGAGGGATGGCTACACCTTC
>NA|TRBJ1-1|NA|TRBV23-1
CASSLLQGESEAFF
TGCGCCAGCAGCCTTCTACAGGGAGAATCCGAAGCTTTCTTT
>NA|TRBJ2-2|TRBD2|TRBV27
CASRNSGRATAGELFF
TGTGCCAGCAGGAATAGCGGGAGGGCCACCGCCGGGGAGCTGTTTTTT
>NA|TRBJ2-1|TRBD2|TRBV7-3
CASSLGLAGGQQFF
TGTGCCAGCAGCCTGGGACTAGCGGGAGGCCAACAGTTCTTC
>NA|TRBJ2-3|NA|TRBV7-2
CASSLVVSDSTDTQYF
TGTGCCAGCAGCTTAGTGGTCAGCGACAGCACAGATACGCAGTATTTT
>NA|TRBJ1-2|NA|TRBV5-6
CASSLGGGGYTF
TGTGCCAGCAGCTTGGGGGGGGGAGGCTACACCTTC
>NA|TRBJ2-1|NA|TRBV30
CAWSTYNEQFF
TGTGCCTGGTCCACTTACAATGAGCAGTTCTTC
>NA|TRBJ1-5|NA|TRBV6-5
CASSYSRRQPQHF
TGTGCCAGCAGTTACTCCAGGAGGCAGCCCCAGCATTTT
>NA|TRBJ1-2|NA|TRBV19
CASSIDLGDFSSYGYTF
TGTGCCAGTAGTATAGATCTCGGGGACTTCAGTAGCTATGGCTACACCTTC
>NA|TRBJ2-2|NA|TRBV2
CASSEAEPSGTGELFF
TGTGCCAGCAGTGAAGCTGAACCCAGCGGCACCGGGGAGCTGTTTTTT
>NA|TRBJ2-7|NA|TRBV11-2
CASSFPRVRGYYEQYF
TGTGCCAGCAGCTTTCCGAGGGTCCGGGGGTACTACGAGCAGTACTTC
>once|TRBJ1-1|TRBD1|TRBV2
CASSEARTGNTEAFF
TGTGCCAGCAGTGAAGCGCGGACAGGGAACACTGAAGCTTTCTTT
>once|TRBJ2-2|TRBD1|TRBV18
CASSPRGQGLNTGELFF
TGTGCCAGCTCACCGAGAGGACAGGGCCTGAACACCGGGGAGCTGTTTTTT
>NA|TRBJ2-5|NA|TRBV28
CASSPDTDQETQYF
TGTGCCAGCAGCCCCGACACCGACCAAGAGACCCAGTACTTC
>NA|TRBJ2-2|NA|TRBV30
CAWGSTVNTGELFF
TGTGCCTGGGGCTCTACAGTTAACACCGGGGAGCTGTTTTTT
>NA|TRBJ2-1|TRBD2|TRBV19
CASSMGLAGAQDEQFF
TGTGCCAGTAGTATGGGACTAGCGGGAGCTCAGGATGAGCAGTTCTTC
>NA|TRBJ1-4|TRBD1|TRBV7-6
CASSLTGGDEKLFF
TGTGCCAGCAGCTTGACAGGGGGGGATGAAAAACTGTTTTTT
>NA|TRBJ2-3|TRBD1|TRBV28
CASSLYLTGTGGTDTQYF
TGTGCCAGCAGTTTATACCTGACCGGGACAGGGGGAACAGATACGCAGTATTTT
>NA|TRBJ2-5|TRBD2|TRBV27
CASSPLSMGLAGYQETQYF
TGTGCCAGCAGCCCTCTGTCGATGGGACTAGCGGGGTACCAAGAGACCCAGTACTTC
>NA|TRBJ2-7|TRBD2|TRBV2
CASSEVGTSVDEQYF
TGTGCCAGCAGTGAAGTAGGGACTAGCGTCGACGAGCAGTACTTC
>NA|TRBJ1-3|NA|TRBV28
CASSLQLSSGNTIYF
TGTGCCAGCAGTCTACAGCTTAGCTCTGGAAACACCATATATTTT
>NA|TRBJ2-1|TRBD2|TRBV5-1
CASTGGLAVRDEQFF
TGCGCCAGCACCGGGGGACTAGCAGTCAGGGATGAGCAGTTCTTC
>NA|TRBJ1-2|NA|TRBV28
CASSLLQGQYGYTF
TGTGCCAGCAGTTTACTGCAGGGGCAGTATGGCTACACCTTC
>NA|TRBJ1-2|NA|TRBV5-1
CASSLDGTPTFGYTF
TGCGCCAGCAGCTTGGACGGGACACCTACGTTTGGCTACACCTTC
>NA|TRBJ2-3|TRBD2|TRBV29-1
CSVEGIAGVVDTQYF
TGCAGCGTTGAAGGCATAGCGGGAGTGGTAGATACGCAGTATTTT
>NA|TRBJ2-2|TRBD2|TRBV11-3
CASSPPIWREGHTGELFF
TGTGCCAGCAGCCCACCCATCTGGAGGGAGGGCCATACCGGGGAGCTGTTTTTT
>once|TRBJ2-7|TRBD1|TRBV7-9
CASSLAAGTGYYEQYF
TGTGCCAGCAGCTTAGCGGCGGGGACAGGGTACTACGAGCAGTACTTC
>NA|TRBJ2-7|TRBD1|TRBV13
CASSTPGQQAYEQYF
TGTGCCAGCAGCACACCGGGACAGCAGGCCTACGAGCAGTACTTC
>NA|TRBJ2-1|TRBD2|TRBV11-2
CASSLSSGSEQFF
TGTGCCAGCAGCTTATCTAGCGGGTCAGAGCAGTTCTTC
>NA|TRBJ2-7|NA|TRBV5-1
CASSLKGDIPYEQYF
TGCGCCAGCAGCTTGAAAGGGGACATTCCCTACGAGCAGTACTTC
>NA|TRBJ2-7|TRBD2|TRBV27
CASRALSGSPHEQYF
TGTGCCAGCAGGGCATTAAGCGGGAGCCCCCACGAGCAGTACTTC
>NA|TRBJ2-7|TRBD2|TRBV5-1
CASSFSGDSYEQYF
TGCGCCAGCAGCTTCAGCGGGGATTCCTACGAGCAGTACTTC
>NA|TRBJ2-7|NA|TRBV7-2
CASIAWGGVMEQYF
TGTGCCAGCATCGCGTGGGGCGGGGTGATGGAGCAGTACTTC
>NA|TRBJ2-2|NA|TRBV29-1
CSVRLALTGELFF
TGCAGCGTTCGGCTAGCTTTAACCGGGGAGCTGTTTTTT
>few|TRBJ2-1|TRBD1|TRBV18
CASSLASFRDREINEQFF
TGTGCCAGCTCACTTGCTTCTTTCCGGGACAGGGAGATCAATGAGCAGTTCTTC
>few|TRBJ2-3|TRBD2|TRBV30
CAWSDQTSGSTDTQYF
TGTGCCTGGAGTGACCAGACTAGCGGTTCCACAGATACGCAGTATTTT
>NA|TRBJ1-4|TRBD1|TRBV6-5
CASTLRQGYEKLFF
TGTGCCAGCACCTTACGACAGGGGTACGAAAAACTGTTTTTT
>once|TRBJ2-1|TRBD2|TRBV4-1
CASSHGTSSYNEQFF
TGCGCCAGCAGCCACGGGACTAGCTCCTACAATGAGCAGTTCTTC
>NA|TRBJ1-2|TRBD1|TRBV5-1
CASSYRTGDGYTF
TGCGCCAGCAGCTACCGGACAGGCGATGGCTACACCTTC